This record concerns one T cell receptor beta chain sequence. This record belongs to a study of cytomegalovirus exposure and HLA in healthy donors. The CDR3 length is 16 residues. CDR1 and CDR2 from the germline V gene are SGHVS and FNYEAQ. V lost 5 bases to trimming and J lost 5 bases; unmatched junction nucleotides: 10. PCR amplification relied on 60 Vbeta primers (plus 13 Jbeta primers). Sequencing was performed with immunoSEQ multiplex PCR; in TCRdb, only in-frame clones are kept and a portion is missing. The sample carries about 190,000 clones, approximately 70% recorded once. This clonotype was sampled from a woman under 40 in good health and CMV-seropositive. The gene calls are TRBV7-6 and TRBJ2-1; 9 bases are shared with TRBD2. Sequenced material: PBMCs. The CDR3 loop reads CASSMILAGVDNEQFF. The CDR3 DNA sequence: TGTGCCAGCAGCATGATTTTAGCGGGAGTCGACAATGAGCAGTTCTTC.